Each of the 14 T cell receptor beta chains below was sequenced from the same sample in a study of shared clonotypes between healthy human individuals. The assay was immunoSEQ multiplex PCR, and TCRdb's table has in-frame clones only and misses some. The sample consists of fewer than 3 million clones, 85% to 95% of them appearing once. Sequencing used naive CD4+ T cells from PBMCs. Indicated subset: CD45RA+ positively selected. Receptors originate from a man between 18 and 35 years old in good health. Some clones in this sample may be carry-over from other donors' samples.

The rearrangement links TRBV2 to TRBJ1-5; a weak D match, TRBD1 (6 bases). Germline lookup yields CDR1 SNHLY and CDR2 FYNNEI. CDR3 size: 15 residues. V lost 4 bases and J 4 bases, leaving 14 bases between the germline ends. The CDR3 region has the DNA TGTGCCAGCAGTGGGCTGGGACATGAGAATCAGCCCCAGCATTTT. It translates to CASSGLGHENQPQHF.

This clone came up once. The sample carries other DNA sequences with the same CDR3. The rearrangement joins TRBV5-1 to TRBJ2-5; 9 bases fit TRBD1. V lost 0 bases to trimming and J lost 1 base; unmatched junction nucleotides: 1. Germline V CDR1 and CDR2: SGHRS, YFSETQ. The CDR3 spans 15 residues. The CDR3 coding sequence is TGCGCCAGCAGCTTGGCGGGACAGGGCCAAGAGACCCAGTACTTC. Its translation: CASSLAGQGQETQYF.

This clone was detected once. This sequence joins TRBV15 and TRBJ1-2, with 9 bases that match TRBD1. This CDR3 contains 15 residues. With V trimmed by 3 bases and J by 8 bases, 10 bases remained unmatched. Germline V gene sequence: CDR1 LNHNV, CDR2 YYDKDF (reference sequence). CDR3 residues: CATSSVKRTGDGYTF. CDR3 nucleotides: TGTGCCACCAGCAGTGTGAAGAGGACAGGGGACGGCTACACCTTC.

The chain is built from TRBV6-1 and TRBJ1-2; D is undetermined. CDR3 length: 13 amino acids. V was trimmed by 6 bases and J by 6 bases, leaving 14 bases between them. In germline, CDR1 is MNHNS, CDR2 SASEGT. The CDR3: CASSPLGRHGYTF. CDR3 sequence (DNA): TGTGCCAGCAGCCCATTGGGTAGACATGGCTACACCTTC.

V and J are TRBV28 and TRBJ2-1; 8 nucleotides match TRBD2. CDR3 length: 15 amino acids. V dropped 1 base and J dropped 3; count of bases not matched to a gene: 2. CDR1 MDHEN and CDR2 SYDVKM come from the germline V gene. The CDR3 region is CASSLFGTSYNEQFF. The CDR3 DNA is TGTGCCAGCAGTTTATTCGGGACTAGCTACAATGAGCAGTTCTTC.

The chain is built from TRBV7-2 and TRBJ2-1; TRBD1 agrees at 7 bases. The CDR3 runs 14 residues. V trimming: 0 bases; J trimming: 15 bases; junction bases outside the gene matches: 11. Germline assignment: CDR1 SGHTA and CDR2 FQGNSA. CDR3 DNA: TGTGCCAGCAGCTTAGCCCCCGGGGCAGGGGGACGGTTCTTC. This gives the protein CASSLAPGAGGRFF.

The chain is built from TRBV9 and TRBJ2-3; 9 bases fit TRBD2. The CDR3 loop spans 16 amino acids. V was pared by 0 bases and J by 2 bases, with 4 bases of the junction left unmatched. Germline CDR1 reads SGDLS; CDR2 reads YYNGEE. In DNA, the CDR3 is TGTGCCAGCAGCGTAGGTGCTAGCGGGATCACAGATACGCAGTATTTT. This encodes CASSVGASGITDTQYF.

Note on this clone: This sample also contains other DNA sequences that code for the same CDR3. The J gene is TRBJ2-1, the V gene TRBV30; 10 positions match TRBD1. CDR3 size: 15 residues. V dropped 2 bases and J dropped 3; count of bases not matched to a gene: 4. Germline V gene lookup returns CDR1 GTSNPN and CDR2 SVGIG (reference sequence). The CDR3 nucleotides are TGTGCCTGGAGTCCAGGACAGGGGGTCTACAATGAGCAGTTCTTC. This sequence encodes CAWSPGQGVYNEQFF.

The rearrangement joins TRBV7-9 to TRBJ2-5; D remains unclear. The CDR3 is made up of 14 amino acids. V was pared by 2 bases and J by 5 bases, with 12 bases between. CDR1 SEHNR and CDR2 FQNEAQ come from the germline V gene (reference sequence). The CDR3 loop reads CASSLFSTPETQYF. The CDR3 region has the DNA TGTGCCAGCAGCTTATTCTCCACCCCGGAGACCCAGTACTTC. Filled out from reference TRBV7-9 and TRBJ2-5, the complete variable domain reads DTGVSQNPRHKITKRGQNVTFRCDPISEHNRLYWYRQTLGQGPEFLTYFQNEAQLEKSRLLSDRFSAERPKGSFSTLEIQRTEQGDSAMYLCASSLFSTPETQYFGPGTRLLVL.

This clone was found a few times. CDR3 bases: TGTGCCATCAGGGACAGGGTCCGAGCTGAAGCTTTCTTT. This sequence encodes CAIRDRVRAEAFF. The J gene is TRBJ1-1, the V gene TRBV10-3; 8 nucleotides match TRBD1. Losses at the gene ends were 6 bases for V and 6 bases for J; bases not matched to a gene: 6. Germline V gene sequence: CDR1 ENHRY, CDR2 SYGVKD. The CDR3 length is 13 residues.

The CDR3 is CASAKPPGGSSYEQYF. For the CDR3, the DNA is TGTGCCAGCGCCAAGCCCCCGGGTGGAAGCTCCTACGAGCAGTACTTC. J is TRBJ2-7 and V is TRBV28; D not certain. The CDR3 runs to 16 residues. V lost 8 bases and J lost 0, with 20 bases in between. Per germline, CDR1 MDHEN and CDR2 SYDVKM.

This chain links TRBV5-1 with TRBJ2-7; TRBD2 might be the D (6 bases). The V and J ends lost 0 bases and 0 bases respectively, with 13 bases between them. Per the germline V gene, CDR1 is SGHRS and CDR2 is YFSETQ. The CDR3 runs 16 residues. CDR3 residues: CASSLGAGPLSYEQYF. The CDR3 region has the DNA TGCGCCAGCAGCTTGGGCGCGGGACCCCTCTCCTACGAGCAGTACTTC.

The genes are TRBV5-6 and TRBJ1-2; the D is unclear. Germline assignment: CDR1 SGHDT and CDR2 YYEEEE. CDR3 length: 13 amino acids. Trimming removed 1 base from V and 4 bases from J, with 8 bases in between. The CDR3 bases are TGTGCCAGCAGCTTGCTCCCGAGCTATGGCTACACCTTC. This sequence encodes CASSLLPSYGYTF.

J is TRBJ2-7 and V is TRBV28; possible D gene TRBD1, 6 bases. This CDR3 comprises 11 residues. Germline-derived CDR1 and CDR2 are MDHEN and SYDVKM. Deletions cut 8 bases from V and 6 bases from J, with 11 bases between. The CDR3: CASHRGGEQYF. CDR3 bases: TGTGCCAGCCATAGAGGGGGCGAGCAGTACTTC. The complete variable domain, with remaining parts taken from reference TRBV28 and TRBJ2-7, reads DVKVTQSSRYLVKRTGEKVFLECVQDMDHENMFWYRQDPGLGLRLIYFSYDVKMKEKGDIPEGYSVSREKKERFSLILESASTNQTSMYLCASHRGGEQYFGPGTRLTVT.